This is a list of T cell receptor beta chains from one sample in a study of shared clonotypes between healthy human individuals. Produced via immunoSEQ multiplex PCR; TCRdb's table is partial and in-frame only. The profile shows a few million clones, around nine tenths of them singletons. Sequencing was carried out using naive CD4+ T cells sorted from blood. The receptors stem from a man between 18 and 35 years old in good health. The CDR3 runs from the conserved cysteine through the conserved F or W. Each record gives: D gene, J gene, clone size, V gene, CDR3 protein, CDR3 DNA. A D gene is named only where the DNA matches it firmly. Part of the rows lack a size; the others show once, few, many or a class for expanded clones.

D: TRBD1; J: TRBJ1-1; size: NA; V: TRBV11-2; CDR3: CASSRQGGTGGFLLTEAFF; DNA: TGTGCCAGCAGCCGACAAGGGGGGACAGGGGGCTTCTTGCTCACTGAAGCTTTCTTT
D: NA; J: TRBJ2-7; size: NA; V: TRBV6-1; CDR3: CASSEDSRYEQYF; DNA: TGTGCCAGCAGTGAAGACAGTCGCTACGAGCAGTACTTC
D: NA; J: TRBJ2-7; size: NA; V: TRBV29-1; CDR3: CSVEIGMPSYEQYF; DNA: TGCAGCGTTGAGATAGGGATGCCCTCCTACGAGCAGTACTTC
D: TRBD1; J: TRBJ1-2; size: NA; V: TRBV18; CDR3: CASSSGQDYGYTF; DNA: TGTGCCAGCTCCTCAGGACAGGACTATGGCTACACCTTC
D: NA; J: TRBJ1-1; size: NA; V: TRBV5-5; CDR3: CASSFLWTMNTEAFF; DNA: TGTGCCAGCAGCTTCCTCTGGACCATGAACACTGAAGCTTTCTTT
D: TRBD2; J: TRBJ2-5; size: NA; V: TRBV18; CDR3: CASSPDLGGRETQYF; DNA: TGTGCCAGCTCACCCGACCTCGGGGGGAGAGAGACCCAGTACTTC
D: TRBD1; J: TRBJ2-1; size: NA; V: TRBV7-9; CDR3: CASSLDRGAYNEQFF; DNA: TGTGCCAGCAGCTTGGACAGGGGCGCCTACAATGAGCAGTTCTTC
D: TRBD1; J: TRBJ1-2; size: NA; V: TRBV2; CDR3: CASSWTGNYGYTF; DNA: TGTGCCAGCAGCTGGACAGGAAACTATGGCTACACCTTC
D: NA; J: TRBJ2-2; size: NA; V: TRBV9; CDR3: CASSPGERNTGELFF; DNA: TGTGCCAGCAGCCCGGGGGAGAGGAACACCGGGGAGCTGTTTTTT
D: NA; J: TRBJ1-6; size: NA; V: TRBV14; CDR3: CASSLETGPLHF; DNA: TGTGCCAGCAGCCTCGAGACTGGTCCACTCCACTTT
D: TRBD1; J: TRBJ1-2; size: NA; V: TRBV10-3; CDR3: CAIMRTGGNYGYTF; DNA: TGTGCCATCATGAGGACAGGGGGGAACTATGGCTACACCTTC
D: NA; J: TRBJ2-6; size: NA; V: TRBV2; CDR3: CASSGGLPRSGANVLTF; DNA: TGTGCCAGCAGTGGAGGTCTGCCCCGCTCTGGGGCCAACGTCCTGACTTTC
D: NA; J: TRBJ2-1; size: NA; V: TRBV10-3; CDR3: CAITMGGRDEQFF; DNA: TGTGCCATCACTATGGGGGGGCGAGATGAGCAGTTCTTC
D: NA; J: TRBJ1-5; size: few; V: TRBV10-2; CDR3: CASSVGANQPQHF; DNA: TGCGCCAGCAGTGTCGGGGCCAATCAGCCCCAGCATTTT
D: NA; J: TRBJ1-2; size: NA; V: TRBV28; CDR3: CASSGPPRSYGYTF; DNA: TGTGCCAGCAGCGGCCCCCCGCGAAGCTATGGCTACACCTTC
D: TRBD2; J: TRBJ2-1; size: NA; V: TRBV9; CDR3: CASSLGVAGAGLYNEQFF; DNA: TGTGCCAGCAGCCTGGGAGTAGCGGGAGCTGGTCTCTACAATGAGCAGTTCTTC
D: TRBD2; J: TRBJ2-5; size: NA; V: TRBV10-1; CDR3: CDETSGGIGETQYF; DNA: TGCGACGAGACTAGCGGTGGAATAGGAGAGACCCAGTACTTC